Listed here are 18 T cell receptor beta chains from one sample, sequenced in a study of CD8+ T cells in alopecia areata (dated by TCRdb to the late 2010s). Receptor libraries were prepared by the immunoSEQ multiplex PCR assay. RNA was extracted from all samples and reverse transcribed into cDNA as template for TCR sequencing. TCRdb took this table from immuneACCESS and kept in-frame rearrangements with V and J called. Such tables lack part of the clones; where checked against another copy, unresolved V genes explain under half of the gap, and the rest is unexplained. The sample yields approximately 100,000 clones; 40% to 55% were counted once. The leading ten clones occupy 0.79% of the sample. The sequencing sample was made of CD4+ T cells sorted from blood. The receptor set was obtained from a human donor with alopecia areata.

This clone was seen more than once but under ten times. The gene calls are TRBV29-1 and TRBJ1-6; no definite D call. The CDR3 runs to 12 residues. Germline CDR1 and CDR2: SQVTM and ANQGSEA. V gave up 3 bases and J gave up 9 bases, with 9 bases separating them. Written as DNA, the CDR3 is TGCAGCGTTGAGGGAGAGGGTTCACCCCTCCACTTT. Translated: CSVEGEGSPLHF.

This clone has a handful of counts. This chain connects TRBV29-1 to TRBJ2-1; 8 bases agree with TRBD1. The germline V gene encodes CDR1 SQVTM and CDR2 ANQGSEA. The ends lost 6 bases at V and 7 bases at J; junction bases unmatched: 5. The CDR3 extends over 12 amino acids. The chain's CDR3 is CSVAGTGNEQFF. CDR3 bases: TGCAGCGTAGCCGGGACAGGAAATGAGCAGTTCTTC.

The chain couples TRBV5-1 to TRBJ2-3, with D unclear. This CDR3 region has 15 residues. Germline V lookup: CDR1 SGHRS, CDR2 YFSETQ. The V gene lost 0 bases and the J gene lost 5 bases, with 13 bases spanning the gap. This CDR3 reads CASSLETKVGDTQYF. CDR3 sequence (DNA): TGCGCCAGCAGCTTGGAAACAAAGGTGGGAGATACGCAGTATTTT.

This clone came up a few times. The gene calls are TRBV5-1 and TRBJ2-5, with 7 bases lining up with TRBD2. V lost 3 bases to trimming and J lost 2 bases; unmatched junction nucleotides: 1. This CDR3 contains 13 residues. Germline V gene lookup returns CDR1 SGHRS and CDR2 YFSETQ. CDR3 amino acids: CASSWGLQETQYF. In nucleotides, the CDR3 is TGCGCCAGCAGCTGGGGACTACAAGAGACCCAGTACTTC.

This sequence joins TRBV28 and TRBJ2-3, with D unresolved. Germline V gene sequence: CDR1 MDHEN, CDR2 SYDVKM. V was clipped by 8 bases and J by 5 bases, with 8 bases between them. The CDR3 is made up of 11 amino acids. The CDR3 region has the DNA TGTGCCAGCGAAGGGCGAGATACGCAGTATTTT. It codes for CASEGRDTQYF.

This sequence joins TRBV30 and TRBJ2-1; maybe TRBD2 (6 bases). The CDR3 contains 17 residues. V was clipped by 0 bases and J by 0 bases, with 15 bases between them. CDR1 and CDR2 from the germline V gene are GTSNPN and SVGIG (reference sequence). The CDR3 sequence: CAWSVLGGGSSYNEQFF. The CDR3 DNA reads TGTGCCTGGAGTGTACTGGGGGGAGGAAGCTCCTACAATGAGCAGTTCTTC.

CDR3 in DNA: TGCAGCGTTGGGATGATACAAGGGAACACCGGGGAGCTGTTTTTT. Translating gives CSVGMIQGNTGELFF. The chain has TRBV29-1 and TRBJ2-2; D not certain. Germline CDR1 and CDR2: SQVTM and ANQGSEA. The germline V and J ends were trimmed by 4 bases and 1 base, with 13 bases remaining between them. The CDR3 covers 15 residues.

The chain carries TRBV7-8 and TRBJ2-1; D might be TRBD2 (5 bases). This CDR3 contains 12 residues. Germline CDR1 and CDR2: SGHVS and FQNEAQ. V gave up 0 bases and J gave up 12 bases, with 9 bases separating them. Here the CDR3 DNA reads TGTGCCAGCAGCTTAGCCCCTGGAGGGCAGTTCTTC. Encoded protein: CASSLAPGGQFF.

This clone was recorded a few times. The sample has other DNA sequences that encode this CDR3 too. V gene TRBV7-9 combines with J gene TRBJ2-7; D gene unclear. There are 12 residues in the CDR3. Germline V lookup: CDR1 SEHNR, CDR2 FQNEAQ (reference sequence). V shed 2 bases and J shed 4 bases, with 6 bases lying between them. Here the CDR3 reads CASSLIGYEQYF. The CDR3 nucleotides are TGTGCCAGCAGCTTAATAGGGTACGAGCAGTACTTC.

This clone has just a few counts. The chain is built from TRBV29-1 and TRBJ2-3; 10 bases match TRBD1. The CDR3 loop spans 14 amino acids. J was trimmed by 4 bases and V by 6 bases; bases with no gene match: 7. Germline CDR1 and CDR2: SQVTM and ANQGSEA. The CDR3 loop reads CSVADRGQADTQYF. CDR3 DNA: TGCAGCGTGGCCGACAGGGGGCAGGCAGATACGCAGTATTTT.

This clone is medium-sized within its sample. The V gene is TRBV7-2, the J gene TRBJ2-7; D possibly matches TRBD1 or TRBD2 (6 bases each). Germline loops: CDR1 SGHTA, CDR2 FQGNSA. The CDR3 contains 14 residues. Trimming cost V 7 bases and J 4 bases, with 17 bases left between them. The CDR3 here is CASTPMEGGYEQYF. Written as DNA, the CDR3 is TGTGCCAGCACCCCCATGGAGGGGGGATACGAGCAGTACTTC.

The chain links TRBV29-1 to TRBJ2-7; TRBD1 agrees at 7 bases. The length of the CDR3 is 13 residues. CDR1 is SQVTM and CDR2 is ANQGSEA in the germline V gene. V lost 6 bases and J lost 3; bases outside the gene matches: 8. CDR3 protein: CSVVWDSSYEQYF. CDR3 DNA sequence: TGCAGCGTCGTCTGGGACAGTAGCTACGAGCAGTACTTC.

This clone has a handful of counts. The chain has TRBV7-2 and TRBJ2-5; D unclear. The CDR3 length is 14 residues. V dropped 5 bases and J dropped 0 bases, with 10 bases sitting between them. CDR1 SGHTA and CDR2 FQGNSA come from the germline V gene. CDR3 protein: CASSADRYQETQYF. In nucleotides, the CDR3 is TGTGCCAGCAGCGCAGACCGGTACCAAGAGACCCAGTACTTC.

This CDR3 is CASSPYRGGQPQHF. The DNA for the CDR3 is TGTGCCAGCAGCCCTTATAGGGGAGGCCAGCCCCAGCATTTT. The V and J genes are TRBV28 and TRBJ1-5, with a possible D match to TRBD1 (5 bases). Trimming took off 6 bases at V and 7 bases at J, with 16 bases between the two ends. CDR1 MDHEN and CDR2 SYDVKM come from the germline V gene. The CDR3 has 14 amino acids. Combining the CDR3 with reference TRBV28 and TRBJ1-5 gives the whole variable domain DVKVTQSSRYLVKRTGEKVFLECVQDMDHENMFWYRQDPGLGLRLIYFSYDVKMKEKGDIPEGYSVSREKKERFSLILESASTNQTSMYLCASSPYRGGQPQHFGDGTRLSIL.

The rearrangement links TRBV5-4 to TRBJ2-2, with D hard to call. The germline V gene encodes CDR1 SGHNT and CDR2 YYREEE (reference sequence). Trimming removed 7 bases at V and 5 bases at J, with 3 bases between. CDR3 length: 10 residues. The CDR3 nucleotides read TGTGCCAGCGGAACCGGGGAGCTGTTTTTT. Translation: CASGTGELFF.

This clone was counted between two and nine times. At the DNA level, this CDR3 is encoded by other sequences in the same sample as well. The chain combines TRBV4-3 with TRBJ1-1, with no clear D. V was pared by 0 bases and J by 1 base, with 6 bases between. CDR3 length: 14 residues. Germline V gene lookup returns CDR1 LGHNA and CDR2 YSLEER. The CDR3 protein is CASSQDLGNTEAFF. In nucleotides, the CDR3 is TGCGCCAGCAGCCAAGATCTCGGGAACACTGAAGCTTTCTTT.

V and J are TRBV29-1 and TRBJ1-1; D not certain. CDR1 SQVTM and CDR2 ANQGSEA come from the germline V gene. V lost 6 bases, J lost 7 bases, and 12 bases lay in between. This CDR3 spans 11 amino acids. For the CDR3, the DNA is TGCAGCGTCCAAAGAGCCCTTGAAGCTTTCTTT. This gives the protein CSVQRALEAFF.

This clone occurred a few times. The CDR3 DNA sequence: TGCAGCGTGTCGGGACAGGGAGGCGGTGAGGCTTTCTTT. Translating it yields CSVSGQGGGEAFF. The chain couples TRBV29-1 to TRBJ1-1; 9 positions match TRBD1. CDR1 is SQVTM and CDR2 is ANQGSEA in the germline V gene. The junction had 13 bases not matched to a gene; V was cut back by 6 bases and J by 11 bases. This CDR3 contains 13 residues.